These 18 T cell receptor beta chains share one sample of origin, sequenced in a study of blood T cells in healthy people across ages. For the second PCR, which ran for about 6 to 11 cycles, a sample-barcoded 5' primer and a J-beta primer mix were used. TCRdb analysed the 5' RACE reads with MiXCR anew, one entry per CDR3 protein. The sample shows 1.5 million to 2 million distinct CDR3 sequences, less than 50% of them seen only once. The specimen sequenced was blood. The receptors shown here come from a middle-aged woman in good health.

The chain links TRBV2 to TRBJ2-5; either TRBD1 or TRBD2 may fit D (5 bases each). Germline values: CDR1 SNHLY, CDR2 FYNNEI. The CDR3 length is 14 residues. V gave up 6 bases and J gave up 9 bases, with 20 bases separating them. CDR3 sequence reads: CASRGRDTQGSQYF. As DNA, the CDR3 is TGTGCCAGCAGGGGACGGGATACCCAAGGGTCCCAGTACTTC.

The V call is TRBV18, the J call TRBJ2-5, with D uncertain. The J call is uncertain, as TRBJ2-7 better fits the DNA end. Germline CDR1 KGHSH, CDR2 LQKENI. This CDR3 region has 12 residues. CDR3 loop: CASSPPNREQYF. In DNA, the CDR3 is TGTGCCAGCTCACCACCGAATCGCGAGCAGTACTTC.

The chain is built from TRBV6-2 or TRBV6-3 and TRBJ2-1; 12 bases match TRBD1. The CDR3 has 18 residues. V lost 2 bases to trimming and J lost 7 bases; unmatched junction nucleotides: 12. The V gene's germline CDR1 is MNHEY and CDR2 SVGEGT. The CDR3 here is CASSYLGAGQGAWNEQFF. The CDR3, as DNA: TGTGCCAGCAGTTACCTAGGCGCGGGACAGGGGGCATGGAATGAGCAGTTCTTC.

The rearrangement uses TRBV6-5 and TRBJ2-1; D is undetermined. CDR1 MNHEY and CDR2 SVGAGI come from the germline V gene. V dropped 2 bases and J dropped 6 bases, with 5 bases sitting between them. The CDR3 is made up of 12 amino acids. The CDR3 is CASSYGFNEQFF. The CDR3 coding sequence is TGTGCCAGCAGTTACGGATTCAATGAGCAGTTCTTC.

This clonotype was seen more than once but under ten times. The rearrangement uses TRBV5-1 and TRBJ2-3; 7 bases map to TRBD1. CDR1 and CDR2 (germline): SGHRS, YFSETQ. V shed 6 bases and J 5 bases; nucleotides not matched to a gene: 12. The CDR3 covers 15 residues. The CDR3 DNA sequence: TGCGCCAGCATCAAATCCGGACAGGTCCGAGATACGCAGTATTTT. Its protein product is CASIKSGQVRDTQYF.

This chain joins TRBV3-1 and TRBJ2-4; TRBD2 might be the D (5 bases). Germline CDR1 LGHDT, CDR2 YNNKEL (reference sequence). This CDR3 region has 16 residues. The V end lost 0 bases, the J end lost 0 bases, and 9 bases lay between the germline ends. In DNA, the CDR3 is TGTGCCAGCAGCCAAGATTTCGGACTAGCCAAAAACATTCAGTACTTC. Translation gives CASSQDFGLAKNIQYF.

Worth noting for this clonotype: The junction differs from germline at one of its ends, possibly a read error. The V and J genes are TRBV6-2 or TRBV6-3 and TRBJ2-7, with D maybe TRBD2 (5 bases). The CDR3 spans 14 residues. Per the germline V gene, CDR1 is MNHEY and CDR2 is SVGEGT. CDR3: CAGSYDRGSYEQYF. CDR3 coding DNA: TGTGCCGGCAGTTACGACCGGGGCTCCTACGAGCAGTACTTC.

The V and J genes are TRBV4-1 and TRBJ2-1, with D unresolved. The CDR3 loop spans 16 amino acids. CDR1 is MGHRA and CDR2 is YSYEKL in the germline V gene. V was pared by 0 bases and J by 0 bases, with 9 bases between. CDR3 region: CASSQDLYYSYNEQFF. The CDR3 DNA reads TGCGCCAGCAGCCAAGATCTATACTACTCCTACAATGAGCAGTTCTTC.

The chain employs TRBV5-6 and TRBJ2-7, with a tentative D call TRBD2 (5 bases). Germline V gene data show CDR1 as SGHDT and CDR2 as YYEEEE. The CDR3 length is 12 residues. Trimming cost V 7 bases and J 4 bases, with 12 bases left between them. CDR3 DNA: TGTGCCAGCGGTCCAGGAGGATACGAGCAGTACTTC. This translates into CASGPGGYEQYF.

The rearrangement uses TRBV28 and TRBJ2-1; 12 nucleotides align to TRBD2. The V gene's germline CDR1 is MDHEN and CDR2 SYDVKM. This CDR3 has 17 amino acids. Trimming took 6 bases from V and 9 from J; bases not matched to a gene: 15. This chain's CDR3 is CASSSIWLAGGQGEQFF. As DNA, the CDR3 is TGTGCCAGCAGCTCAATCTGGCTAGCGGGGGGGCAGGGTGAGCAGTTCTTC.

This clonotype came up a few times. V gene TRBV19 combines with J gene TRBJ1-1, with D hard to call. Germline V lookup: CDR1 LNHDA, CDR2 SQIVND (reference sequence). Trimming shortened V by 5 bases and J by 0 bases, and 7 bases separated the two germline ends. The CDR3 has 13 residues. CDR3 in DNA: TGTGCCAGTAGTCCCCGTATGAACACTGAAGCTTTCTTT. As protein: CASSPRMNTEAFF.

The chain has TRBV9 and TRBJ2-5; TRBD2 matches 9 bases. The germline V gene encodes CDR1 SGDLS and CDR2 YYNGEE. This CDR3 spans 14 amino acids. Unmatched junction bases numbered 3, after V lost 3 bases and J lost 3 bases. The CDR3 coding sequence is TGTGCCAGCAGCGACTCTAGCGGGGAAGAGACCCAGTACTTC. It codes for CASSDSSGEETQYF.

The rearrangement links TRBV12-3 or TRBV12-4 to TRBJ1-1; 9 bases align to TRBD1. The CDR3 extends over 16 amino acids. V trimming: 5 bases; J trimming: 1 base; junction bases outside the gene matches: 8. CDR3 protein: CASSLDGQGRNTEAFF. The CDR3 nucleotides read TGTGCCAGCAGTCTAGACGGACAGGGGAGGAACACTGAAGCTTTCTTT.

J is TRBJ1-2 and V is TRBV3-1; tentative D call: TRBD1 (6 bases). V was shortened by 4 bases and J by 4 bases, with 13 bases between the two germline ends. Germline V gene data show CDR1 as LGHDT and CDR2 as YNNKEL (reference sequence). The CDR3 loop spans 14 amino acids. The CDR3 reads CASSPNGQTYGYTF. For the CDR3, the DNA is TGTGCCAGCAGCCCAAACGGACAGACCTATGGCTACACCTTC.

A few counts support this clonotype. The rearrangement joins TRBV5-1 to TRBJ2-7, with TRBD1 matching 11 bases. Germline CDR1 is SGHRS and CDR2 is YFSETQ. With V trimmed by 4 bases and J by 2 bases, 14 bases remained unmatched. This CDR3 spans 18 amino acids. CDR3 loop: CASSPRPTGQGVPYEQYF. CDR3 DNA sequence: TGCGCCAGCAGCCCCAGACCAACGGGACAGGGGGTCCCCTACGAGCAGTACTTC.

Only a few counts were recorded for this clonotype. The chain has TRBV20-1 and TRBJ2-7; D is possibly TRBD2 (6 bases). The assigned J gene may be wrong: the sequence end matches TRBJ2-5 better. CDR1 is DFQATT, CDR2 SNEGSKA, per germline (reference sequence). The CDR3 is 13 residues long. The CDR3 coding sequence is TGCAGTGCTAGACCGGGGGTCGCAGAGACCCAGTACTTC. Its translation: CSARPGVAETQYF.

The chain has TRBV28 and TRBJ1-2, with a weak D call TRBD1 (5 bases). Looked up from germline, CDR1 is MDHEN and CDR2 is SYDVKM. The V and J ends lost 7 bases and 8 bases respectively, with 20 bases between them. There are 14 residues in the CDR3. As DNA, the CDR3 is TGTGCCAGCAAAGCCGCAGGGCCTCTATTAGGCTACACCTTC. Protein sequence: CASKAAGPLLGYTF.

The genes are TRBV27 and TRBJ2-7; D is tentatively TRBD1 or TRBD2 (5 bases each). The CDR3 covers 17 residues. The V end was cut by 6 bases, the J end by 0 bases, with 21 bases between. Germline V lookup: CDR1 MNHEY, CDR2 SMNVEV (reference sequence). CDR3 in amino acids: CASRGRGASFSSYEQYF. The CDR3 region has the DNA TGTGCCAGCAGGGGACGGGGTGCGAGTTTTAGCTCCTACGAGCAGTACTTC.